A single sample gave rise to the 27 T cell receptor beta chains below, sequenced in a study of blood T cell repertoires in COVID-19. Here immunoSEQ multiplex PCR was the method, and the copy in TCRdb shows in-frame clones only, minus some. The table includes 40,000 to 50,000 clones, 88% detected once. The material sequenced was peripheral blood. All receptors come from a human donor in a cohort sampled during active COVID-19.

This rearrangement joins TRBV3-1 (or the pseudogene TRBV3-2) to TRBJ2-6; 7 bases line up with TRBD1. The J segment lost 0 bases and the V segment lost 2 bases, leaving 4 bases of the junction unmatched. Germline V gene lookup returns CDR1 LGHDT and CDR2 YNNKEL (reference sequence). The CDR3 is 17 amino acids. The CDR3 is CASSQKGALSGANVLTF. In DNA, the CDR3 is TGTGCCAGCAGCCAAAAGGGGGCCCTCTCTGGGGCCAACGTCCTGACTTTC.

This chain links TRBV27 with TRBJ1-5; 8 positions match TRBD1. The CDR3 covers 15 residues. Trimming removed 3 bases from V and 3 bases from J; junction bases left unmatched: 4. The germline V gene encodes CDR1 MNHEY and CDR2 SMNVEV (reference sequence). The CDR3 sequence: CASSFGRGPNQPQHF. CDR3 sequence (DNA): TGTGCCAGCAGTTTCGGCAGGGGGCCCAATCAGCCCCAGCATTTT.

CDR3 nucleotide sequence: TGTGCCAGCAGCTTCAGCTGGGGAGGCCACAATGAGCAGTTCTTC. Translated, it gives CASSFSWGGHNEQFF. V gene TRBV11-3 combines with J gene TRBJ2-1; the D gene is possibly TRBD2 (6 bases). From germline, CDR1 is SGHNT and CDR2 YENEEA. This CDR3 contains 15 residues. Trimming took off 3 bases at V and 5 bases at J, with 14 bases between the two ends. The full variable domain, in which reference TRBV11-3 and TRBJ2-1 provide the parts outside the CDR3, is EAGVVQSPRYKIIEKKQPVAFWCNPISGHNTLYWYLQNLGQGPELLIRYENEEAVDDSQLPKDRFSAERLKGVDSTLKIQPAELGDSAVYLCASSFSWGGHNEQFFGPGTRLTVL.

The gene calls are TRBV28 and TRBJ1-4; 7 nucleotides align to TRBD1. The ends lost 6 bases at V and 7 bases at J; junction bases unmatched: 8. Germline-derived CDR1 and CDR2 are MDHEN and SYDVKM. This CDR3 has 14 residues. The CDR3 nucleotides read TGTGCCAGCAGCCAAGACAGGGTAGTTGAAAAACTGTTTTTT. It encodes CASSQDRVVEKLFF.

This rearrangement joins TRBV2 to TRBJ2-1; perhaps TRBD1 as D (5 bases). Germline CDR1 SNHLY, CDR2 FYNNEI. Trimming shortened V by 1 base and J by 0 bases, and 10 bases separated the two germline ends. The CDR3 length is 16 residues. For the CDR3, the DNA is TGTGCCAGCAGTGAAGTGGATCAGGGCTCCTACAATGAGCAGTTCTTC. As protein: CASSEVDQGSYNEQFF. Full variable domain (remainder filled in from reference TRBV2 and TRBJ2-1): EPEVTQTPSHQVTQMGQEVILRCVPISNHLYFYWYRQILGQKVEFLVSFYNNEISEKSEIFDDQFSVERPDGSNFTLKIRSTKLEDSAMYFCASSEVDQGSYNEQFFGPGTRLTVL.

The chain has TRBV6-5 and TRBJ2-7; 11 nucleotides align to TRBD2. V lost 3 bases, J lost 0 bases, and 1 base stayed unmatched. This CDR3 contains 15 residues. Germline V gene sequence: CDR1 MNHEY, CDR2 SVGAGI. The CDR3 coding sequence is TGTGCCAGCAGTTATACTAGCGGGAGCTCCTACGAGCAGTACTTC. Its translation is CASSYTSGSSYEQYF.

The genes are TRBV7-6 and TRBJ1-4; 7 positions agree with TRBD1. The CDR3 contains 15 residues. CDR1 SGHVS and CDR2 FNYEAQ come from the germline V gene. V lost 1 base to trimming and J lost 4 bases; unmatched junction nucleotides: 3. The CDR3 protein is CASSLETGFNEKLFF. Written as DNA, the CDR3 is TGTGCCAGCAGCTTAGAGACAGGGTTTAATGAAAAACTGTTTTTT.

This chain connects TRBV5-4 to TRBJ2-7, with a possible D match to TRBD2 (5 bases). CDR3 size: 15 residues. V was clipped by 4 bases and J by 5 bases, with 19 bases between them. Germline CDR1 is SGHNT and CDR2 is YYREEE (reference sequence). The CDR3 DNA sequence: TGTGCCAGCAGCCCTTACGGGGATGGTCGAGACGAGCAGTACTTC. It is translated as CASSPYGDGRDEQYF.

The V and J genes are TRBV18 and TRBJ2-2; D is ambiguous. This CDR3 region has 15 residues. CDR1 is KGHSH, CDR2 LQKENI, per germline. V dropped 2 bases and J dropped 2 bases, with 9 bases sitting between them. Here the CDR3 DNA reads TGTGCCAGCTCACCATGGCAGGCCAACACCGGGGAGCTGTTTTTT. It codes for CASSPWQANTGELFF.

The J gene is TRBJ2-7, the V gene TRBV20-1, with 12 bases lining up with TRBD2. CDR3 length: 17 amino acids. Germline V gene sequence: CDR1 DFQATT, CDR2 SNEGSKA (reference sequence). The V and J ends lost 3 bases and 1 base, in that order; junction bases with no gene match: 10. This CDR3 reads CSASSLAGGQSSYEQYF. CDR3 in DNA: TGCAGTGCTAGTAGTCTAGCGGGAGGGCAGTCGTCCTACGAGCAGTACTTC.

This clone was seen a handful of times. This rearrangement joins TRBV28 to TRBJ2-7; 9 bases match TRBD1. The CDR3 has 14 residues. V dropped 6 bases and J dropped 3; count of bases not matched to a gene: 6. The V gene's germline CDR1 is MDHEN and CDR2 SYDVKM. CDR3 loop: CASRPGTGHYEQYF. Written as DNA, the CDR3 is TGTGCCAGCAGGCCGGGGACAGGGCACTACGAGCAGTACTTC.

Here the CDR3 reads CASSLEGGRDSTDTQYF. As DNA, the CDR3 is TGTGCCAGCAGCTTGGAAGGCGGCAGGGATAGCACAGATACGCAGTATTTT. V usage is TRBV5-4 and J usage is TRBJ2-3; perhaps TRBD1 as D (5 bases). Trimming shortened V by 0 bases and J by 0 bases, and 14 bases separated the two germline ends. The CDR3 extends over 17 amino acids. Germline CDR1 and CDR2: SGHNT and YYREEE (reference sequence).

The V and J genes are TRBV5-1 and TRBJ1-6; 11 bases line up with TRBD1. Germline V gene lookup returns CDR1 SGHRS and CDR2 YFSETQ. The V segment lost 4 bases and the J segment 6 bases; nucleotides outside the gene matches: 6. The CDR3 covers 16 residues. The CDR3 DNA reads as TGCGCCAGCAGCCACTCCGGGACAGGGGGTAATTCACCCCTCCACTTT. Translating it yields CASSHSGTGGNSPLHF.

This chain joins TRBV7-9 and TRBJ1-4; D is unresolved. This CDR3 has 15 residues. Germline-derived CDR1 and CDR2 are SEHNR and FQNEAQ (reference sequence). V dropped 1 base and J dropped 0 bases, with 6 bases sitting between them. The chain's CDR3 is CASSLGQATNEKLFF. In DNA form, the CDR3 reads TGTGCCAGCAGCTTAGGGCAGGCAACTAATGAAAAACTGTTTTTT.

This rearrangement joins TRBV5-5 to TRBJ2-7; tentatively, D is TRBD2 (5 bases). V shed 0 bases and J shed 3 bases, with 16 bases lying between them. The CDR3 contains 16 residues. Germline assignment: CDR1 SGHKS and CDR2 YYEKEE (reference sequence). For the CDR3, the DNA is TGTGCCAGCAGCTTGGCTCCGAATTCTCGGGACTACGAGCAGTACTTC. This codes for CASSLAPNSRDYEQYF.

This sequence joins TRBV7-2 and TRBJ2-7; 13 bases fit TRBD2. This CDR3 comprises 15 residues. The V gene end was trimmed by 4 bases and the J gene end by 4 bases; junction bases not matched to a gene: 4. CDR1 SGHTA and CDR2 FQGNSA come from the germline V gene. The CDR3 nucleotides read TGTGCCAGCAGCTGGACTAGCGGGAGTGTGTACGAGCAGTACTTC. Its protein product is CASSWTSGSVYEQYF. Full variable domain (rest looked up from reference TRBV7-2 and TRBJ2-7): GAGVSQSPSNKVTEKGKDVELRCDPISGHTALYWYRQSLGQGLEFLIYFQGNSAPDKSGLPSDRFSAERTGGSVSTLTIQRTQQEDSAVYLCASSWTSGSVYEQYFGPGTRLTVT.

This chain connects TRBV2 to TRBJ2-1, with 12 bases that match TRBD2. Germline CDR1 is SNHLY and CDR2 is FYNNEI. V lost 6 bases and J lost 6; bases outside the gene matches: 15. This CDR3 has 18 amino acids. DNA of the CDR3: TGTGCCAGCAGCCAGTGGCCTAGCGGGAGGGAATCCCCCAATGAGCAGTTCTTC. It specifies CASSQWPSGRESPNEQFF.

CDR3 residues: CASSEITGDTQYF. The CDR3 nucleotides are TGTGCCAGCAGCGAAATCACCGGGGATACGCAGTATTTT. The V gene is TRBV7-9, the J gene TRBJ2-3; D remains unclear. Germline CDR1 is SEHNR and CDR2 is FQNEAQ (reference sequence). This CDR3 has 13 amino acids. The V end lost 5 bases, the J end lost 6 bases, and 12 bases lay between the germline ends. Full variable domain (outside the CDR3, taken from reference TRBV7-9 and TRBJ2-3): DTGVSQNPRHKITKRGQNVTFRCDPISEHNRLYWYRQTLGQGPEFLTYFQNEAQLEKSRLLSDRFSAERPKGSFSTLEIQRTEQGDSAMYLCASSEITGDTQYFGPGTRLTVL.

The chain links TRBV19 to TRBJ2-7; D gene ambiguous. Trimming cost V 3 bases and J 6 bases, with 18 bases left between them. The CDR3 loop spans 15 amino acids. CDR1 is LNHDA, CDR2 SQIVND, per germline (reference sequence). The CDR3 DNA reads TGTGCCAGTAGTATGGTGTTAGGAGCCCCCATCGAGCAGTACTTC. Residues: CASSMVLGAPIEQYF. Variable domain in full (rest from reference TRBV19 and TRBJ2-7): DGGITQSPKYLFRKEGQNVTLSCEQNLNHDAMYWYRQDPGQGLRLIYYSQIVNDFQKGDIAEGYSVSREKKESFPLTVTSAQKNPTAFYLCASSMVLGAPIEQYFGPGTRLTVT.

DNA of the CDR3: TGTGCCAGCAGCCCGGGGACAGGGAAAGATTCACCCCTCCACTTT. Its translation: CASSPGTGKDSPLHF. V and J are TRBV3-1 (or the pseudogene TRBV3-2) and TRBJ1-6; 9 bases are shared with TRBD1. Germline loops: CDR1 LGHDT, CDR2 YNNKEL (reference sequence). The CDR3 consists of 15 residues. The ends lost 4 bases at V and 8 bases at J; junction bases unmatched: 6.

This chain joins TRBV7-9 and TRBJ1-4, with D possibly being TRBD1 (6 bases). Trimming left V 2 bases short and J 2 bases short, with 12 bases between. There are 16 residues in the CDR3. Germline CDR1 and CDR2: SEHNR and FQNEAQ (reference sequence). The CDR3 reads CASSLYIGGTNEKLFF. The CDR3 nucleotides read TGTGCCAGCAGCTTATATATTGGGGGCACTAATGAAAAACTGTTTTTT.

The CDR3 sequence is CASSSIGRAFTGELFF. The CDR3 DNA follows: TGTGCCAGCAGCTCCATCGGGAGGGCCTTCACCGGGGAGCTGTTTTTT. The chain joins TRBV7-9 to TRBJ2-2; TRBD2 matches 8 bases. The V segment lost 4 bases and the J segment 4 bases; nucleotides outside the gene matches: 8. The CDR3 spans 16 residues. CDR1 is SEHNR, CDR2 FQNEAQ, per germline (reference sequence). Supplemented by reference TRBV7-9 and TRBJ2-2, the full variable domain reads DTGVSQNPRHKITKRGQNVTFRCDPISEHNRLYWYRQTLGQGPEFLTYFQNEAQLEKSRLLSDRFSAERPKGSFSTLEIQRTEQGDSAMYLCASSSIGRAFTGELFFGEGSRLTVL.

This chain uses TRBV18 with TRBJ2-7; TRBD2 aligns across 10 bases. Germline V gene data show CDR1 as KGHSH and CDR2 as LQKENI. V was pared by 0 bases and J by 3 bases, with 5 bases of the junction left unmatched. There are 16 residues in the CDR3. The CDR3 here is CASSPPLAGDYYEQYF. As DNA, the CDR3 is TGTGCCAGCTCACCACCTCTAGCGGGAGATTACTACGAGCAGTACTTC.

In this sample, this clone turned up once. The chain uses TRBV27 and TRBJ1-1; tentative D call: TRBD1 (6 bases). Trimming removed 3 bases from V and 1 base from J, with 15 bases in between. The CDR3 sequence is 16 residues long. CDR1 and CDR2 from the germline V gene are MNHEY and SMNVEV (reference sequence). CDR3 loop: CASSLIPGQRNTEAFF. DNA of the CDR3: TGTGCCAGCAGTTTGATCCCGGGACAAAGGAACACTGAAGCTTTCTTT.

This chain joins TRBV29-1 and TRBJ1-1; tentatively, D is TRBD1 (5 bases). Germline CDR1 SQVTM, CDR2 ANQGSEA. This CDR3 is 13 amino acids long. Trimming took off 6 bases at V and 1 base at J, with 12 bases between the two ends. CDR3 nucleotide sequence: TGCAGCGTCCAACAGGAAAGGAACACTGAAGCTTTCTTT. As protein: CSVQQERNTEAFF.

The genes are TRBV10-2 and TRBJ2-7, with a tentative D call TRBD2 (5 bases). Trimming removed 6 bases at V and 3 bases at J, with 12 bases between. Germline V gene sequence: CDR1 WSHSY, CDR2 SAAADI. This CDR3 has 13 residues. The CDR3: CASRDYNRYEQYF. The CDR3 region has the DNA TGCGCCAGCAGAGACTACAACCGCTACGAGCAGTACTTC.

This rearrangement joins TRBV7-9 to TRBJ2-1, with TRBD1 identical over 9 bases. The germline gives CDR1 SEHNR, CDR2 FQNEAQ (reference sequence). The CDR3 consists of 15 residues. J was trimmed by 7 bases and V by 5 bases; bases with no gene match: 9. CDR3 protein: CASSRQGELWNEQFF. Written as DNA, the CDR3 is TGTGCCAGCAGCAGACAGGGGGAATTGTGGAATGAGCAGTTCTTC.